This TCR beta chain came from a study of graft-versus-host responses after intestinal transplantation. Study-wide background: Multivisceral, liver-intestinal, or isolated intestinal transplants were received by the recipients. Every transplant recipient was induced with anti-thymocyte globulin, then maintained on tacrolimus and steroids for about 3 years.

This CDR3 spans 15 amino acids. Trimming cost V 5 bases and J 7 bases; bases outside gene matches: 14. Germline loops: CDR1 GTSNPN, CDR2 SVGIG (reference sequence). The repertoire was sequenced with immunoSEQ multiplex PCR; TCRdb's copy has only in-frame clones and lacks some. The data show 85,000 to 100,000 clones, roughly 90% seen once. Regarding this clone: Its antigen is still unknown.

The chain has TRBV30 and TRBJ2-1; 7 bases map to TRBD2. This receptor was identified in a human donor who was the organ donor for an intestinal transplant. The sample here was unstimulated CD4+ T cells sorted from spleen or lymph node cells, taken before transplant. CDR3 in amino acids: CAWGFRTRPVNEQFF. In DNA form, the CDR3 reads TGTGCCTGGGGGTTCAGGACTAGACCGGTTAATGAGCAGTTCTTC.